Listed below are T cell receptor beta chains from one sample, sequenced in a study of Ad26.COV2.S vaccination and SARS-CoV-2 variants. TCRdb's table, derived via immunoSEQ multiplex PCR, lists solely in-frame clones and lacks some. The sample holds fewer than 500,000 clones, about 90% seen once. The sequencing used peripheral blood, collected in a trial of Ad26.COV2.S vaccine versus placebo. These receptors were taken from a person aged 18 to 65 who received the Ad26.COV2.S COVID-19 vaccine or a placebo. Both conserved end residues are part of each CDR3. D genes are given only for firm matches. Clone sizes are given selectively: once, few, many, or a class where the clone is expanded.

clone_size	j_call	d_call	v_call	cdr3_nt	cdr3_aa
NA	TRBJ2-2	TRBD2	TRBV7-3	TGTGCCAGCAGACTAGCGGGAGGGGCCGGGGAGCTGTTTTTT	CASRLAGGAGELFF
NA	TRBJ2-5	TRBD2	TRBV5-1	TGCGCCAGCAGCTCAGGCCTAGCGGGAGGGCCGCTGCAGACCCAGTACTTC	CASSSGLAGGPLQTQYF
NA	TRBJ1-1	NA	TRBV28	TGTGCCAGCAGTTTATTAGGCACTGAAGCTTTCTTT	CASSLLGTEAFF
NA	TRBJ2-7	TRBD2	TRBV5-1	TGCGCCAGCAGCTTGATACTAGCGGGAGATACAAGCTACGAGCAGTACTTC	CASSLILAGDTSYEQYF
NA	TRBJ2-1	NA	TRBV13	TGTGCCAGCAGCCCCCGACCGAGCTCCTACAATGAGCAGTTCTTC	CASSPRPSSYNEQFF
NA	TRBJ1-6	NA	TRBV7-6	TGTGCCAGCAGCCCCGCCCTGCGACGGAATAATTCACCCCTCCACTTT	CASSPALRRNNSPLHF
NA	TRBJ2-5	NA	TRBV6-1	TGTGCCAGCAGTGAATGGATTGGTCTAGCCGGATACGAGACCCAGTACTTC	CASSEWIGLAGYETQYF
NA	TRBJ1-5	NA	TRBV28	TGTGCCAGCAGTTTATCAGGGGTGAATCAGCCCCAGCATTTT	CASSLSGVNQPQHF
NA	TRBJ2-2	NA	TRBV24-1	TGTGCCACCAGTGGTTGGGCCGGGGAGCTGTTTTTT	CATSGWAGELFF
NA	TRBJ2-3	NA	TRBV18	TGTGCCAGCTCACCGGGGCTGGCCACAGATACGCAGTATTTT	CASSPGLATDTQYF
NA	TRBJ2-7	TRBD2	TRBV29-1	TGCAGCGTTGAGGGGCTAGCGGGAGGGAATGCCTACGAGCAGTACTTC	CSVEGLAGGNAYEQYF
few	TRBJ2-2	NA	TRBV19	TGTGCCAGTAGTATAGAGGCTACCGGGGAGCTGTTTTTT	CASSIEATGELFF